Listed below are T cell receptor beta chains from one sample, sequenced in a study of T cells in Graves' hyperthyroidism and ophthalmopathy. Using its own MiXCR run on the multiplex PCR reads, TCRdb lists one record per CDR3 protein. The data show about 420,000 distinct CDR3 sequences, with approximately 15% seen just once and 5% to 6.5% held by the top ten. The source material was blood. The origin of the receptors is a woman between 18 and 29 years old with Graves' hyperthyroidism. Both conserved end residues are trimmed from each CDR3.

cdr3_aa: ASSLDRRNTEAF
v_call: TRBV4-1
j_call: TRBJ1-1

cdr3_aa: SVDRLNTEAF
v_call: TRBV29-1
j_call: TRBJ1-1

cdr3_aa: AWSRGGTTEAF
v_call: TRBV30
j_call: TRBJ1-1

cdr3_aa: ASSYSRQGLPNTEAF
v_call: TRBV6-5
j_call: TRBJ1-1

cdr3_aa: ASSLAEGSPLH
v_call: TRBV5-1
j_call: TRBJ1-6

cdr3_aa: ASSQGGLAATYEQY
v_call: TRBV7-8
j_call: TRBJ2-7

cdr3_aa: ASSPSGSILFEQF
v_call: TRBV6-1
j_call: TRBJ2-1

cdr3_aa: ASSLDRGLSYEQY
v_call: TRBV7-9
j_call: TRBJ2-7

cdr3_aa: ASSSPGTGNRPAF
v_call: TRBV28
j_call: TRBJ1-1

cdr3_aa: ASSVADANTGELF
v_call: TRBV2
j_call: TRBJ2-2

cdr3_aa: ASSLEGQGAPKQF
v_call: TRBV7-8
j_call: TRBJ2-1

cdr3_aa: ASSVDGTSGREQF
v_call: TRBV9
j_call: TRBJ2-1

cdr3_aa: ASSVTSGAETQY
v_call: TRBV10-1
j_call: TRBJ2-5

cdr3_aa: SVGGVRIGEQY
v_call: TRBV29-1
j_call: TRBJ2-7

cdr3_aa: SARDWDAYNEQF
v_call: TRBV20-1
j_call: TRBJ2-1

cdr3_aa: ASSQDLMRDTQY
v_call: TRBV4-3
j_call: TRBJ2-3

cdr3_aa: ASSQERLAGGPSNNEQF
v_call: TRBV3-1
j_call: TRBJ2-1

cdr3_aa: SVDSRAGVNTEAF
v_call: TRBV29-1
j_call: TRBJ1-1

cdr3_aa: ASMTGLGTEAF
v_call: TRBV6-1
j_call: TRBJ1-1

cdr3_aa: ASSLTGQASYGYT
v_call: TRBV7-8
j_call: TRBJ1-2

cdr3_aa: ASRIRQALNTEAF
v_call: TRBV12-3/TRBV12-4
j_call: TRBJ1-1

cdr3_aa: ASRDRVPYEQY
v_call: TRBV27
j_call: TRBJ2-7

cdr3_aa: ASSGRYDQPQH
v_call: TRBV25-1
j_call: TRBJ1-5

cdr3_aa: AISGGGPDRLWDTEAF
v_call: TRBV10-3
j_call: TRBJ1-1

cdr3_aa: ASSRPGRGYNEQF
v_call: TRBV5-1
j_call: TRBJ2-1

cdr3_aa: SATSGRSRNEQF
v_call: TRBV20-1
j_call: TRBJ2-1

cdr3_aa: ASSLQLAGRNEQF
v_call: TRBV7-2
j_call: TRBJ2-1

cdr3_aa: ASSFLAGGNQPQH
v_call: TRBV27
j_call: TRBJ1-5

cdr3_aa: ASAPDRGTEAF
v_call: TRBV7-3
j_call: TRBJ1-1

cdr3_aa: ASSPTGSGYGYT
v_call: TRBV27
j_call: TRBJ1-2

cdr3_aa: ASSNRPTIADTQY
v_call: TRBV12-3/TRBV12-4
j_call: TRBJ2-3